The 15 T cell receptor beta chains reported below all come from one sample, sequenced in a study of shared clonotypes between healthy human individuals. Clones were read by immunoSEQ multiplex PCR, and TCRdb kept only the in-frame ones, dropping some. The sample lists around 330,000 clones, approximately 79% occurring once. Material: memory CD4+ T cells sorted from blood. Indicated subset: CD45RA-negative fraction. Receptor source: a man aged 30 to 39 in good health.

The sample holds one count of this clone. The chain links TRBV29-1 to TRBJ1-3; tentatively, D is TRBD1 (6 bases). The CDR3 length is 14 residues. Per germline, CDR1 SQVTM and CDR2 ANQGSEA. V was cut by 4 bases and J by 7 bases, with 17 bases left in between. CDR3 region: CSVAMGAWENTIYF. CDR3 nucleotides: TGCAGCGTTGCTATGGGGGCCTGGGAGAACACCATATATTTT.

The chain carries TRBV5-1 and TRBJ2-2; TRBD2 aligns across 7 bases. The CDR3 loop spans 15 amino acids. Germline V lookup: CDR1 SGHRS, CDR2 YFSETQ. After removal of 4 bases from V and 4 bases from J, the junction contained 7 bases not matched to a gene. CDR3: CASSPAGRATGELFF. In DNA, the CDR3 is TGCGCCAGCAGCCCGGCGGGGAGGGCCACCGGGGAGCTGTTTTTT.

This clone was recorded once. The chain couples TRBV7-9 to TRBJ2-7; D is unclear. Per germline, CDR1 SEHNR and CDR2 FQNEAQ (reference sequence). V dropped 4 bases and J dropped 0 bases, with 4 bases sitting between them. The CDR3 spans 12 residues. CDR3 nucleotide sequence: TGTGCCAGCAGCTGGGACTCCTACGAGCAGTACTTC. Amino acid sequence: CASSWDSYEQYF.

CDR3 loop: CASRWGLSHLSDEQYF. DNA for the CDR3: TGCGCCAGCAGATGGGGGCTTAGTCACCTTAGCGACGAGCAGTACTTC. The genes are TRBV5-1 and TRBJ2-7; D possibly corresponds to TRBD1 (6 bases). V shed 5 bases and J shed 5 bases, with 23 bases lying between them. Looked up from germline, CDR1 is SGHRS and CDR2 is YFSETQ. The CDR3 is 16 residues long. The full variable domain, in which reference TRBV5-1 and TRBJ2-7 provide the parts outside the CDR3, is KAGVTQTPRYLIKTRGQQVTLSCSPISGHRSVSWYQQTPGQGLQFLFEYFSETQRNKGNFPGRFSGRQFSNSRSEMNVSTLELGDSALYLCASRWGLSHLSDEQYFGPGTRLTVT.

The CDR3 nucleotides are TGTGCCAGCAGCCCTTGGGTGGGCGGGGGCGACAATGAGCAGTTCTTC. Translation: CASSPWVGGGDNEQFF. The V and J genes are TRBV7-2 and TRBJ2-1; TRBD2 might be the D (7 bases). Germline CDR1 is SGHTA and CDR2 is FQGNSA. This CDR3 comprises 16 residues. Trimming took 5 bases from V and 5 from J, leaving 19 bases between them.

The rearrangement joins TRBV10-3 to TRBJ2-3; D remains ambiguous. Germline assignment: CDR1 ENHRY and CDR2 SYGVKD. V was clipped by 4 bases and J by 1 base, with 9 bases between them. The CDR3 is 14 residues long. CDR3 in amino acids: CAISGQGGTDTQYF. The CDR3 DNA follows: TGTGCCATCAGTGGGCAAGGAGGCACAGATACGCAGTATTTT.

The chain combines TRBV2 with TRBJ2-1, with TRBD2 matching 11 bases. V was pared by 2 bases and J by 7 bases, with 13 bases of the junction left unmatched. CDR1 is SNHLY, CDR2 FYNNEI, per germline. The CDR3 extends over 18 amino acids. The CDR3 spells CASSERFLLAGGRNEQFF. The CDR3 DNA follows: TGTGCCAGCAGTGAAAGATTCCTTTTAGCGGGAGGGCGGAATGAGCAGTTCTTC.

This chain connects TRBV2 to TRBJ2-5, with 15 positions matching TRBD2. The CDR3 is 18 residues long. The V and J ends lost 1 base and 3 bases, in that order; junction bases with no gene match: 6. In germline, CDR1 is SNHLY, CDR2 FYNNEI. Here the CDR3 reads CASSEGWGLAGGKETQYF. The CDR3 nucleotides read TGTGCCAGCAGTGAAGGGTGGGGACTAGCGGGAGGAAAAGAGACCCAGTACTTC.

The rearrangement links TRBV6-5 to TRBJ2-7, with D possibly TRBD1 on 6 matching bases. Germline V lookup: CDR1 MNHEY, CDR2 SVGAGI. The V gene lost 6 bases and the J gene lost 3 bases, with 12 bases spanning the gap. This CDR3 has 13 residues. CDR3 residues: CASRPPGVYEQYF. As DNA, the CDR3 is TGTGCCAGCAGACCCCCAGGGGTCTACGAGCAGTACTTC.

The chain combines TRBV7-2 with TRBJ2-7; 10 bases map to TRBD1. V lost 4 bases, J lost 1 base, and 7 bases stayed unmatched. Per the germline V gene, CDR1 is SGHTA and CDR2 is FQGNSA. CDR3 length: 16 amino acids. CDR3 coding DNA: TGTGCCAGCAGCTGGGGGGACAGGGGAAGGTCCTACGAGCAGTACTTC. Amino acids: CASSWGDRGRSYEQYF.

This rearrangement joins TRBV11-2 to TRBJ2-1; D uncertain. Germline V gene data show CDR1 as SGHAT and CDR2 as FQNNGV. The CDR3 totals 15 residues. V was shortened by 2 bases and J by 10 bases, with 18 bases between the two germline ends. The CDR3 DNA reads as TGTGCCAGCAGCTTAATGCAATTGCGGAACACAGAGCAGTTCTTC. This encodes CASSLMQLRNTEQFF.

V usage is TRBV7-2 and J usage is TRBJ1-1, with D hard to call. V lost 4 bases to trimming and J lost 1 base, with 13 bases between them. The CDR3 has 15 residues. Looked up from germline, CDR1 is SGHTA and CDR2 is FQGNSA. CDR3 nucleotide sequence: TGTGCCAGCAGCTGGGCTTTTGGTTCGAACACTGAAGCTTTCTTT. Translated: CASSWAFGSNTEAFF.

In nucleotides, the CDR3 is TGTGCCAGCAGTGAAGCGACAAGTATGGGGGAGCTGTTTTTT. Amino acids: CASSEATSMGELFF. The chain carries TRBV6-1 and TRBJ2-2; D not certain. Trimming shortened V by 0 bases and J by 8 bases, and 10 bases separated the two germline ends. CDR3 length: 14 amino acids. CDR1 is MNHNS and CDR2 is SASEGT in the germline V gene.

V and J are TRBV9 and TRBJ2-3, with D maybe TRBD2 (6 bases). Per germline, CDR1 SGDLS and CDR2 YYNGEE. There are 12 residues in the CDR3. With 7 bases removed from V and 6 bases from J, the gap between germline ends came to 12 bases. In DNA, the CDR3 is TGTGCCAGCGGTCCCGGAGGGGATACGCAGTATTTT. Translating gives CASGPGGDTQYF.

This clone was seen just once. V and J are TRBV2 and TRBJ2-2; maybe TRBD2 (6 bases). Germline CDR1 is SNHLY and CDR2 is FYNNEI. The germline V and J ends were trimmed by 1 base and 3 bases, with 6 bases remaining between them. The CDR3 sequence is 14 residues long. This CDR3 reads CASSEGDYTGELFF. The CDR3 DNA reads TGTGCCAGCAGTGAAGGGGACTACACCGGGGAGCTGTTTTTT.